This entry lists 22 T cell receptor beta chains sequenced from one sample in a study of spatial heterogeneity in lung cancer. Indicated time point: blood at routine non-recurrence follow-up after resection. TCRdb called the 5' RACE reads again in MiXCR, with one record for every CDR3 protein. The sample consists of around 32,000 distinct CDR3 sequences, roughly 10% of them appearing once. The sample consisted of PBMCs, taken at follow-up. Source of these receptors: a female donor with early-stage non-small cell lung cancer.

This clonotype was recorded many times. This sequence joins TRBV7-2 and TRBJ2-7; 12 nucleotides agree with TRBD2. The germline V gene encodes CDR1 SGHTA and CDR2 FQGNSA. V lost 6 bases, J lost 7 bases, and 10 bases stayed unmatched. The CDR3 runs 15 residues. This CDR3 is CASSFRLAGEGEQYF. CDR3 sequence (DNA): TGTGCCAGCAGTTTCAGACTAGCGGGGGAAGGGGAGCAGTACTTC. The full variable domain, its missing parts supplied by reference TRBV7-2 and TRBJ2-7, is GAGVSQSPSNKVTEKGKDVELRCDPISGHTALYWYRQSLGQGLEFLIYFQGNSAPDKSGLPSDRFSAERTGGSVSTLTIQRTQQEDSAVYLCASSFRLAGEGEQYFGPGTRLTVT.

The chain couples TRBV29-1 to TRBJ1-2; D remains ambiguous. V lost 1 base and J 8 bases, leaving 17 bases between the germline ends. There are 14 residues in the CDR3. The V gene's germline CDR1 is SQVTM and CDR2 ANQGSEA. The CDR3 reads CSVEGTLVVGGYTF. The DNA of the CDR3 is TGCAGCGTTGAAGGCACTTTGGTAGTAGGCGGCTACACCTTC.

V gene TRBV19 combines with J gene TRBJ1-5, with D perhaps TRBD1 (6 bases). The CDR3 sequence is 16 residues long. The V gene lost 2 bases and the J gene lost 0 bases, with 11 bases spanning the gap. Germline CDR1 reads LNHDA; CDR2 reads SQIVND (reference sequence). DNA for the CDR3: TGTGCCAGTAGTATAACAGGGTTTCGTAGCAATCAGCCCCAGCATTTT. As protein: CASSITGFRSNQPQHF.

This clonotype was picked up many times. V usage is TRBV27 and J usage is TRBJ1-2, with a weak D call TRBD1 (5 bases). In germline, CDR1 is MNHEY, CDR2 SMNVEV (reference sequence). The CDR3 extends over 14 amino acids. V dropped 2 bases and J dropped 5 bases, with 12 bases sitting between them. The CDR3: CASSLTQGKYGYTF. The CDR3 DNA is TGTGCCAGCAGTTTAACTCAGGGAAAATATGGCTACACCTTC.

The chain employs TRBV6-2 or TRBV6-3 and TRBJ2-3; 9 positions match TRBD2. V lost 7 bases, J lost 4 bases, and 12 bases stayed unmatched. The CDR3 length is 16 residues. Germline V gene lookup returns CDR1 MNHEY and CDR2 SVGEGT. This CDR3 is CASNIGTSLPPDTQYF. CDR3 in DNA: TGTGCCAGCAACATCGGGACTAGCCTTCCCCCAGATACGCAGTATTTT.

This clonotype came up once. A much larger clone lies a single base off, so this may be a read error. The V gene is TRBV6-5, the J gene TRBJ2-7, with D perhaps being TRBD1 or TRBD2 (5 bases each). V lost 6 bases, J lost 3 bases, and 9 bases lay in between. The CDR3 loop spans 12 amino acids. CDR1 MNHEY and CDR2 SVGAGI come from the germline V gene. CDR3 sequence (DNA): TGTGCCAGCAGCCGGGACGGCTACGAGCAGTACTTC. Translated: CASSRDGYEQYF.

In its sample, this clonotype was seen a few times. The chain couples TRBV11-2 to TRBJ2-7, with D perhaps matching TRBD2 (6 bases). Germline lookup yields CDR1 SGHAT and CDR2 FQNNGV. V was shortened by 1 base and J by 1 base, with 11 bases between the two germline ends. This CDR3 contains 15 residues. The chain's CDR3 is CASSLAPGESYEQYF. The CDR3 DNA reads TGTGCCAGCAGCTTAGCTCCGGGGGAGTCCTACGAGCAGTACTTC.

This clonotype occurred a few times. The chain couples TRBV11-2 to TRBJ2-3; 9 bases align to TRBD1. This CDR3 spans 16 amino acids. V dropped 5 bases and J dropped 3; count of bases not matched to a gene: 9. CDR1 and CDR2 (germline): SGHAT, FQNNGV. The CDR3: CASSPQGQGGTDTQYF. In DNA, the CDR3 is TGTGCCAGCAGCCCCCAGGGACAGGGAGGAACAGATACGCAGTATTTT.

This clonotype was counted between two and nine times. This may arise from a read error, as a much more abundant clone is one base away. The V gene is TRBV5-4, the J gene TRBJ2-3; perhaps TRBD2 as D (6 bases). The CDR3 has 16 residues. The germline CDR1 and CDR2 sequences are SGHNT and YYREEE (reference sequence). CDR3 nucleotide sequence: TGTGCCAGCAGCTTTTATTCTAGCGAAAGCATAGATACGCAGTATTTT. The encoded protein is CASSFYSSESIDTQYF. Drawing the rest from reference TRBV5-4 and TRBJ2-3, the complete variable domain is ETGVTQSPTHLIKTRGQQVTLRCSSQSGHNTVSWYQQALGQGPQFIFQYYREEENGRGNFPPRFSGLQFPNYSSELNVNALELDDSALYLCASSFYSSESIDTQYFGPGTRLTVL.

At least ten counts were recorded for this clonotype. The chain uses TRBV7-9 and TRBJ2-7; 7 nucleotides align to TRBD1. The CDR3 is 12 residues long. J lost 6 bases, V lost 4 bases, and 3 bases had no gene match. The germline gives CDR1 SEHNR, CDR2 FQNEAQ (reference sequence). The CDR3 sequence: CASSSQGVEQYF. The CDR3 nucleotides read TGTGCCAGCAGCTCCCAGGGGGTCGAGCAGTACTTC.

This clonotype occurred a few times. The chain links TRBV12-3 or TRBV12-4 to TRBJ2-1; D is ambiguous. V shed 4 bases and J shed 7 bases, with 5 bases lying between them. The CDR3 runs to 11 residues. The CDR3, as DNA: TGTGCCAGCAGTTCCGGGAATGAGCAGTTCTTC. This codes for CASSSGNEQFF.

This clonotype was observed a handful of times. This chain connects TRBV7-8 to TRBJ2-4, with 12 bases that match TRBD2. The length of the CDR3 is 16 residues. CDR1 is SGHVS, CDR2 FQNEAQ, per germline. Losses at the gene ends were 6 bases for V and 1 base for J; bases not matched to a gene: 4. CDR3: CASSITSGGAKNIQYF. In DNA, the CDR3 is TGTGCCAGCAGTATCACTAGCGGGGGGGCCAAAAACATTCAGTACTTC.

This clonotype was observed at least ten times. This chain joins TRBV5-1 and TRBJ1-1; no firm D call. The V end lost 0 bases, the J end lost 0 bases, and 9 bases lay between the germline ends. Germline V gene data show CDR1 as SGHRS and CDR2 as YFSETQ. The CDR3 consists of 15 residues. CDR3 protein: CASSLAPGLNTEAFF. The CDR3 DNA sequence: TGCGCCAGCAGCTTGGCACCGGGCTTGAACACTGAAGCTTTCTTT. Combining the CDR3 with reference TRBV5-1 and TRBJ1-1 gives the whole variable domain KAGVTQTPRYLIKTRGQQVTLSCSPISGHRSVSWYQQTPGQGLQFLFEYFSETQRNKGNFPGRFSGRQFSNSRSEMNVSTLELGDSALYLCASSLAPGLNTEAFFGQGTRLTVV.

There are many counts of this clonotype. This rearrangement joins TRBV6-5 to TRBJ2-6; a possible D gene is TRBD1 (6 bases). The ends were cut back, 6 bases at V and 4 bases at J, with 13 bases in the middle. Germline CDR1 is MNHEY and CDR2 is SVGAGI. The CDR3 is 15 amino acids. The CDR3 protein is CASSPTGLGANVLTF. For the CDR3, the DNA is TGTGCCAGCAGCCCAACAGGGCTCGGGGCCAACGTCCTGACTTTC.

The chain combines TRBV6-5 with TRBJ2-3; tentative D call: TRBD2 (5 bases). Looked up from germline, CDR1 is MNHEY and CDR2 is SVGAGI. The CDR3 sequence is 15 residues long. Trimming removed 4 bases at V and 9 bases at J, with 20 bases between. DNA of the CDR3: TGTGCCAGCAGTTCCACCGGGTCTAGCCTCCGGACGCAGTATTTT. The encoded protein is CASSSTGSSLRTQYF.

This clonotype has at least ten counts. The CDR3 DNA follows: TGTGCCAGCAGCCGAACCAGGGGAGGGGAGACCCAGTACTTC. Its translation is CASSRTRGGETQYF. The chain employs TRBV27 and TRBJ2-5, with TRBD2 as a possible D gene (7 bases). The germline V gene encodes CDR1 MNHEY and CDR2 SMNVEV (reference sequence). V shed 6 bases and J shed 5 bases, with 16 bases lying between them. There are 14 residues in the CDR3.

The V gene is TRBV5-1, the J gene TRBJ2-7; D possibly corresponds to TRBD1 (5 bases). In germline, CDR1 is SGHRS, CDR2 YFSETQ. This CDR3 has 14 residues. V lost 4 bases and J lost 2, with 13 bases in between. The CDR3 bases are TGCGCCAGCAGCCGGACCACAGGAACCTACGAGCAGTACTTC. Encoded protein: CASSRTTGTYEQYF.

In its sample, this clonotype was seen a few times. CDR3 in amino acids: CASSETRAGELFF. For the CDR3, the DNA is TGTGCCAGCAGCGAAACTAGGGCCGGGGAGCTGTTTTTT. The rearrangement uses TRBV5-4 and TRBJ2-2, with D maybe TRBD2 (5 bases). CDR1 is SGHNT and CDR2 is YYREEE in the germline V gene (reference sequence). This CDR3 has 13 residues. V lost 4 bases to trimming and J lost 6 bases, with 10 bases between them.

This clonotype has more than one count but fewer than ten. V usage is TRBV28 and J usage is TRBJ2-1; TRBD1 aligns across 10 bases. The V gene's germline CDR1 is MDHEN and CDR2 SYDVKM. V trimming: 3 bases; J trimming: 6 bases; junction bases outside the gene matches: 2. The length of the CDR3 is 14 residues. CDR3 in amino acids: CASSFRTGGNEQFF. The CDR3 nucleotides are TGTGCCAGCAGTTTCAGGACAGGGGGCAATGAGCAGTTCTTC.

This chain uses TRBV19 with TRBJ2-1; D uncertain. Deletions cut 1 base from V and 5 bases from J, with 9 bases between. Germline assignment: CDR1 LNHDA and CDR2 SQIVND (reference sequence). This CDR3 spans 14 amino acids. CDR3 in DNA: TGTGCCAGTAGTATAGTGTGGTCGGACAATGAGCAGTTCTTC. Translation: CASSIVWSDNEQFF.

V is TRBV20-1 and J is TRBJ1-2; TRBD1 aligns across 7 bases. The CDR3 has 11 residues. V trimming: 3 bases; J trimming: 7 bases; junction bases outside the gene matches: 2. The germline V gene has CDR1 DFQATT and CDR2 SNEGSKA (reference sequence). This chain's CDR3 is CSASEGAGYTF. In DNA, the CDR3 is TGCAGTGCTAGCGAGGGGGCTGGCTACACCTTC.

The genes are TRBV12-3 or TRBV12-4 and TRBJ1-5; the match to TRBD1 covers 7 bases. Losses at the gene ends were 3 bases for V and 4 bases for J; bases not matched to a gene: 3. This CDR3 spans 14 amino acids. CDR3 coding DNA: TGTGCCAGCAGTTTCCAACAGGGGAATCAGCCCCAGCATTTT. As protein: CASSFQQGNQPQHF.